The T cell receptor beta chain under discussion was sequenced for a study of Graves' ophthalmopathy and Graves' hyperthyroidism. The authors amplified TCR beta CDR3 regions, and they did so from RNA transcripts for repertoire sequencing. Investigators did first-round RT-PCR with HTBI primers, then second-round multiplex PCR. TCRdb reanalysed the multiplex PCR reads using MiXCR and keeps one entry per CDR3 protein. The sample comprises about 200,000 distinct CDR3 sequences, 29% of which are singletons, and 8.5% to 9.5% rests with the top ten. Many counts were recorded for this clonotype. Germline V CDR1 and CDR2: SEHNR, FQNEAQ (reference sequence). Trimming stripped 5 bases from V and 5 bases from J, with 13 bases between. CDR3 length: 13 amino acids.

The sequencing input was peripheral blood. V is TRBV7-9 and J is TRBJ2-7; unclear D gene. The receptor's source is a man aged 50 to 59 with Graves' ophthalmopathy. The CDR3 DNA reads TGTGCCAGCAGCGGCTATTCGGGCCACGAGCAGTACTTC. It specifies CASSGYSGHEQYF.